Shown below are 24 T cell receptor beta chains from a single sample sequenced in a study of blood T cell repertoires in COVID-19. Clones were sequenced by immunoSEQ multiplex PCR, and TCRdb holds only the in-frame ones, with some missing. The sample includes around 220,000 clones, around 88% of them seen just once. Source material: peripheral blood. Every receptor here comes from a man aged 18 to 29 with active or convalescent COVID-19.

The chain combines TRBV28 with TRBJ2-1; 8 bases line up with TRBD2. Germline-derived CDR1 and CDR2 are MDHEN and SYDVKM. J was trimmed by 4 bases and V by 6 bases; bases with no gene match: 17. The length of the CDR3 is 18 residues. In DNA, the CDR3 is TGTGCCAGCAGGGGACTCGGTGTTGCACTAGCGGAATACAATGAGCAGTTCTTC. Translating gives CASRGLGVALAEYNEQFF.

This clone was counted a single time. The V call is TRBV10-3, the J call TRBJ1-1, with TRBD1 matching 8 bases. V was pared by 6 bases and J by 0 bases, with 9 bases of the junction left unmatched. The length of the CDR3 is 16 residues. Looked up from germline, CDR1 is ENHRY and CDR2 is SYGVKD. The DNA for the CDR3 is TGTGCCATCAGATCCAGGACAGGGTCGATGAACACTGAAGCTTTCTTT. Amino acid sequence: CAIRSRTGSMNTEAFF.

This chain connects TRBV11-3 to TRBJ2-5; the match to TRBD2 covers 12 bases. This CDR3 comprises 16 residues. Unmatched junction bases numbered 8, after V lost 4 bases and J lost 5 bases. Germline V gene sequence: CDR1 SGHNT, CDR2 YENEEA. The CDR3: CASSSRLAGEGETQYF. The CDR3 DNA reads as TGTGCCAGCAGCTCCCGACTAGCGGGAGAGGGGGAGACCCAGTACTTC.

The chain is built from TRBV7-9 and TRBJ2-2; possible D gene TRBD1, 6 bases. Germline V gene lookup returns CDR1 SEHNR and CDR2 FQNEAQ (reference sequence). The length of the CDR3 is 16 residues. The V end lost 2 bases, the J end lost 6 bases, and 16 bases lay between the germline ends. Written as DNA, the CDR3 is TGTGCCAGCAGCTTATCCCTCCAACAGGGACCCGGGGAGCTGTTTTTT. It specifies CASSLSLQQGPGELFF.

The V call is TRBV25-1, the J call TRBJ1-2; D is possibly TRBD1 (6 bases). CDR1 is MGHDK and CDR2 is SYGVNS in the germline V gene. The CDR3 is made up of 14 amino acids. V was clipped by 6 bases and J by 6 bases, with 17 bases between them. For the CDR3, the DNA is TGTGCCAGCAGACCGACAGGCTTAAGGGATGGCTACACCTTC. Protein product: CASRPTGLRDGYTF.

V usage is TRBV28 and J usage is TRBJ2-5, with 9 bases matching TRBD1. CDR3 length equals 14 residues. CDR1 MDHEN and CDR2 SYDVKM come from the germline V gene. V was clipped by 2 bases and J by 4 bases; unmatched bases: 2. The CDR3 nucleotides read TGTGCCAGCAGTTTAGAGGACAGGGGAGAGACCCAGTACTTC. This translates into CASSLEDRGETQYF.

CDR3 sequence reads: CASSIDRRVTEAFF. Here the CDR3 DNA reads TGTGCCAGCAGCATCGACAGGAGAGTCACTGAAGCTTTCTTT. The chain uses TRBV7-9 and TRBJ1-1, with D possibly being TRBD1 (6 bases). Per the germline V gene, CDR1 is SEHNR and CDR2 is FQNEAQ (reference sequence). There are 14 residues in the CDR3. The germline V and J ends were trimmed by 5 bases and 4 bases, with 14 bases remaining between them. The entire variable domain, with the rest obtained from reference TRBV7-9 and TRBJ1-1, is as follows: DTGVSQNPRHKITKRGQNVTFRCDPISEHNRLYWYRQTLGQGPEFLTYFQNEAQLEKSRLLSDRFSAERPKGSFSTLEIQRTEQGDSAMYLCASSIDRRVTEAFFGQGTRLTVV.

The chain combines TRBV28 with TRBJ2-4; D gene ambiguous. There are 16 residues in the CDR3. Between the trimmed V and J ends, which lost 6 bases and 4 bases, there was a span of 19 bases. Germline V lookup: CDR1 MDHEN, CDR2 SYDVKM. In nucleotides, the CDR3 is TGTGCCAGCAGCCAACCGACTGAAACTAAGAAAAACATTCAGTACTTC. Translating gives CASSQPTETKKNIQYF.

The gene calls are TRBV9 and TRBJ2-4; 11 bases are shared with TRBD2. The V gene's germline CDR1 is SGDLS and CDR2 YYNGEE. The CDR3 is 19 amino acids. Trimming cost V 3 bases and J 2 bases; bases outside gene matches: 13. The chain's CDR3 is CASSATSGIGGRTKNIQYF. The CDR3 DNA is TGTGCCAGCAGCGCGACTAGCGGGATAGGGGGACGGACCAAAAACATTCAGTACTTC.

The chain joins TRBV24-1 to TRBJ1-3; 8 nucleotides agree with TRBD1. The CDR3 covers 16 residues. Germline CDR1 is KGHDR and CDR2 is SFDVKD. The V and J ends lost 2 bases and 4 bases, in that order; junction bases with no gene match: 6. Here the CDR3 reads CATSDSADRVGNTIYF. DNA for the CDR3: TGTGCCACCAGTGATTCCGCGGACAGGGTGGGAAACACCATATATTTT.

The chain couples TRBV7-3 to TRBJ2-2; D unclear. The V and J ends lost 0 bases and 2 bases respectively, with 7 bases between them. The CDR3 is 15 residues long. The germline V gene encodes CDR1 SGHTA and CDR2 FQGTGA. Here the CDR3 DNA reads TGTGCCAGCAGCTTAACCGGGTCCAACACCGGGGAGCTGTTTTTT. Amino acids: CASSLTGSNTGELFF.

This sequence joins TRBV6-2 or TRBV6-3 and TRBJ1-1; no firm D call. Trimming cost V 4 bases and J 8 bases, with 14 bases left between them. The germline V gene encodes CDR1 MNHEY and CDR2 SVGEGT. The CDR3 has 13 amino acids. CDR3 bases: TGTGCCAGCAGTTTTTCGGGCTCGGGGGAAGCTTTCTTT. Amino acids: CASSFSGSGEAFF.

This chain uses TRBV10-2 with TRBJ2-7; 7 positions agree with TRBD1. This CDR3 spans 14 amino acids. V shed 6 bases, J shed 3 bases, and the junction held 8 bases outside the gene matches. Germline CDR1 reads WSHSY; CDR2 reads SAAADI. The CDR3 nucleotides are TGCGCCAGCAGGAGAGAAGGGGGCATCTACGAGCAGTACTTC. Encoded protein: CASRREGGIYEQYF.

The rearrangement links TRBV19 to TRBJ2-3; D is unresolved. Germline CDR1 LNHDA, CDR2 SQIVND (reference sequence). Trimming shortened V by 7 bases and J by 3 bases, and 14 bases separated the two germline ends. There are 14 residues in the CDR3. The CDR3 sequence: CASKSTWQTDTQYF. CDR3 nucleotide sequence: TGTGCCAGTAAGTCGACTTGGCAGACAGATACGCAGTATTTT.

The rearrangement links TRBV2 to TRBJ2-5; D is undetermined. There are 11 residues in the CDR3. V lost 6 bases to trimming and J lost 5 bases, with 7 bases between them. The germline V gene has CDR1 SNHLY and CDR2 FYNNEI. The CDR3 DNA is TGTGCCAGCAGGGCAGGCGAGACCCAGTACTTC. It codes for CASRAGETQYF. Combining the CDR3 with reference TRBV2 and TRBJ2-5 gives the whole variable domain EPEVTQTPSHQVTQMGQEVILRCVPISNHLYFYWYRQILGQKVEFLVSFYNNEISEKSEIFDDQFSVERPDGSNFTLKIRSTKLEDSAMYFCASRAGETQYFGPGTRLLVL.

The rearrangement links TRBV9 to TRBJ1-4, with D possibly being TRBD1 (5 bases). CDR1 is SGDLS, CDR2 YYNGEE, per germline. The CDR3 runs 13 residues. V lost 7 bases to trimming and J lost 1 base, with 8 bases between them. The CDR3 sequence is CASAGGTNEKLFF. DNA of the CDR3: TGTGCCAGCGCGGGGGGAACTAATGAAAAACTGTTTTTT.

J is TRBJ2-1 and V is TRBV29-1, with 8 bases that match TRBD1. CDR3 length: 14 residues. V gave up 7 bases and J gave up 5 bases; unmatched junction bases: 10. Germline V gives CDR1 SQVTM, CDR2 ANQGSEA. In DNA, the CDR3 is TGCAGCGGGAGGACAGGGTATAGGAACAATGAGCAGTTCTTC. Protein: CSGRTGYRNNEQFF.

The V and J genes are TRBV28 and TRBJ2-1; 14 bases agree with TRBD2. Per the germline V gene, CDR1 is MDHEN and CDR2 is SYDVKM. There are 17 residues in the CDR3. V trimming: 6 bases; J trimming: 4 bases; junction bases outside the gene matches: 8. Here the CDR3 reads CASSPGLAGEFYNEQFF. DNA for the CDR3: TGTGCCAGCAGCCCGGGACTAGCGGGAGAGTTTTACAATGAGCAGTTCTTC. The full variable domain, with the rest looked up from reference TRBV28 and TRBJ2-1, is DVKVTQSSRYLVKRTGEKVFLECVQDMDHENMFWYRQDPGLGLRLIYFSYDVKMKEKGDIPEGYSVSREKKERFSLILESASTNQTSMYLCASSPGLAGEFYNEQFFGPGTRLTVL.

This clone has a handful of counts. This sequence joins TRBV4-1 and TRBJ1-1; maybe TRBD1 (5 bases). From germline, CDR1 is MGHRA and CDR2 YSYEKL. The CDR3 extends over 14 amino acids. V was clipped by 8 bases and J by 1 base, with 14 bases between them. This chain's CDR3 is CASRNIGQNTEAFF. DNA of the CDR3: TGCGCCAGCCGAAACATAGGACAGAACACTGAAGCTTTCTTT.

The rearrangement joins TRBV5-1 to TRBJ2-2, with unresolved D. Trimming shortened V by 0 bases and J by 2 bases, and 17 bases separated the two germline ends. This CDR3 comprises 18 residues. Germline-derived CDR1 and CDR2 are SGHRS and YFSETQ. The CDR3 DNA follows: TGCGCCAGCAGCTTGGTTGGTTTGGCTGGGCTAAACACCGGGGAGCTGTTTTTT. Amino acid sequence: CASSLVGLAGLNTGELFF.

The chain has TRBV18 and TRBJ2-1; 7 nucleotides align to TRBD2. The CDR3 has 16 amino acids. Per germline, CDR1 KGHSH and CDR2 LQKENI. V lost 3 bases to trimming and J lost 3 bases; unmatched junction nucleotides: 8. CDR3 bases: TGTGCCAGCTCACCCCCGACTAGCCGAAACTACAATGAGCAGTTCTTC. Residues: CASSPPTSRNYNEQFF.

The chain has TRBV30 and TRBJ2-7, with 9 bases that match TRBD1. Germline CDR1 GTSNPN, CDR2 SVGIG (reference sequence). This CDR3 is built from 18 residues. Unmatched junction bases numbered 17, after V lost 2 bases and J lost 3 bases. CDR3 sequence: CAWSPRVQGAQVGYEQYF. Written as DNA, the CDR3 is TGTGCCTGGAGTCCACGAGTACAGGGGGCGCAGGTCGGCTACGAGCAGTACTTC.

The rearrangement joins TRBV3-1 (or the pseudogene TRBV3-2) to TRBJ2-5, with 12 bases aligning to TRBD2. Germline assignment: CDR1 LGHDT and CDR2 YNNKEL (reference sequence). The CDR3 contains 18 residues. V shed 1 base, J shed 5 bases, and the junction held 11 bases outside the gene matches. The CDR3 spells CASSQAPSSGRARETQYF. As DNA, the CDR3 is TGTGCCAGCAGCCAAGCCCCTTCTAGCGGGAGGGCCCGGGAGACCCAGTACTTC.

The J gene is TRBJ2-2, the V gene TRBV5-1; a weak D match, TRBD2 (6 bases). Between the trimmed V and J ends, which lost 3 bases and 8 bases, there was a span of 11 bases. The germline CDR1 and CDR2 sequences are SGHRS and YFSETQ. The CDR3 consists of 13 residues. The CDR3 sequence is CASSWRLEGELFF. CDR3 in DNA: TGCGCCAGCAGCTGGCGACTAGAGGGGGAGCTGTTTTTT.